The 2 T cell receptor beta chains listed next were all sequenced from one sample in a study of human versus mouse CDR3 diversity and MHC coevolution. Only in-frame clones appear in the TCRdb table, and some are missing; sequencing was by immunoSEQ multiplex PCR. The sample lists around 77,000 clones; roughly 92% were seen once. Material for sequencing was naive CD4+ T cells from blood. Subset noted: CD45RO-negative CD62L-positive naive CD4 T cells. The receptors were sampled from a person aged 25 to 75 in good health.

The V call is TRBV7-3, the J call TRBJ1-2, with TRBD1 matching over 7 bases. Trimming cost V 2 bases and J 3 bases; bases outside gene matches: 15. Germline V gives CDR1 SGHTA, CDR2 FQGTGA. CDR3 length: 18 residues. CDR3 nucleotide sequence: TGTGCCAGCAGCTTAGTTCTAACAGGGGTAATATTTGACTATGGCTACACCTTC. This sequence encodes CASSLVLTGVIFDYGYTF. The full variable domain, with the rest looked up from reference TRBV7-3 and TRBJ1-2, is GAGVSQTPSNKVTEKGKYVELRCDPISGHTALYWYRQSLGQGPEFLIYFQGTGAADDSGLPNDRFFAVRPEGSVSTLKIQRTERGDSAVYLCASSLVLTGVIFDYGYTFGSGTRLTVV.

The chain employs TRBV13 and TRBJ2-1; D unresolved. Germline CDR1 reads PRHDT; CDR2 reads FYEKMQ (reference sequence). The CDR3 loop spans 15 amino acids. Trimming stripped 5 bases from V and 2 bases from J, with 13 bases between. CDR3 DNA: TGTGCCAGCAGCCCAGGAACACGAGCCTACAATGAGCAGTTCTTC. It yields the protein CASSPGTRAYNEQFF.